This is a list of T cell receptor beta chains from one sample in a study of cytotoxic CD8 clonotypes in ibrutinib-treated CLL. Clones were sequenced by immunoSEQ multiplex PCR, and TCRdb holds only the in-frame ones, with some missing. In the table there are approximately 100,000 clones, roughly 80% of which are singletons. The sample was PBMCs, taken after 24 months of ibrutinib treatment. Receptors were obtained from a human donor with chronic lymphocytic leukemia. CDR3s include the opening cysteine and the closing phenylalanine or tryptophan. D genes are given only for firm matches. A row's size may be missing; if present it is once, few, many or a size class.

D	J	V	size	DNA	CDR3
-	TRBJ1-4	TRBV4-2	-	TGTGCCAGCAGCCAAGATATTCAGTTCGGGTCCAGTAATGAAAAACTGTTTTTT	CASSQDIQFGSSNEKLFF
-	TRBJ1-5	TRBV19	once	TGTGCCAGTACCTACAGGGAGGCGAGCAATCAGCCCCAGCATTTT	CASTYREASNQPQHF
-	TRBJ2-6	TRBV10-1	-	TGCGCCAGCAGTGAAGGACACTCTCCTGGGGCCAACGTCCTGACTTTC	CASSEGHSPGANVLTF
-	TRBJ1-4	TRBV7-2	-	TGTGCCAGCAGCTTACAACACTCTAATGAAAAACTGTTTTTT	CASSLQHSNEKLFF
-	TRBJ2-7	TRBV29-1	-	TGCAGCGTTGAAGAGTCGGGCCCAGCCCAGCAGTACTTC	CSVEESGPAQQYF
-	TRBJ1-4	TRBV2	-	TGTGCCAGCAGTTTTCCTAAAATAAGTGTCTTGCCAGTTAATGAAAAACTGTTTTTT	CASSFPKISVLPVNEKLFF
TRBD1	TRBJ1-2	TRBV27	few	TGTGCCAGCAGCTACCGACAGGGGAGAGGGTATGGCTACACCTTC	CASSYRQGRGYGYTF
TRBD2	TRBJ2-7	TRBV2	-	TGTGCCAGCAAGCCTGGACTAGCGGGACCACTTTACTTC	CASKPGLAGPLYF
-	TRBJ1-1	TRBV28	-	TGTGCCAGCAGTTTAGTCGGGACGAGGGCCCTGAACACTGAAGCTTTCTTT	CASSLVGTRALNTEAFF
TRBD1	TRBJ2-7	TRBV5-1	-	TGCGCCAGCAGCCCGAGGACAGGGAGTGGGTACGAGCAGTACTTC	CASSPRTGSGYEQYF
TRBD1	TRBJ1-1	TRBV4-2	-	TGTGCCAGCACCCGGGACAGCCCGAACACTGAAGCTTTCTTT	CASTRDSPNTEAFF
-	TRBJ2-6	TRBV7-8	-	TGTGCCAGCAGCCCCCCGAGGTCTGGGGCCAACGTCCTGACTTTC	CASSPPRSGANVLTF
-	TRBJ2-2	TRBV19	-	TGTGCCAGTAGTACGAGGGTTGGGGACACCGGGGAGCTGTTTTTT	CASSTRVGDTGELFF
-	TRBJ1-1	TRBV19	-	TGTGCCAGTAGGGACAGAAATTCTGAAGCTTTCTTT	CASRDRNSEAFF
-	TRBJ2-3	TRBV4-1	-	TGCGCCAGCAGCCCTACTGCGTTCCGGGGCCCCACAGATACGCAGTATTTT	CASSPTAFRGPTDTQYF